The 28 T cell receptor beta chains presented below share a single source sample, sequenced in a study of blood T cell repertoires in COVID-19. Only in-frame clones appear in the TCRdb table, and some are missing; sequencing was by immunoSEQ multiplex PCR. The data show 55,000 to 80,000 clones, around 80% seen once. Sequences were obtained from peripheral blood. The receptors originated from a human donor in a cohort sampled during active COVID-19.

The rearrangement links TRBV7-2 to TRBJ2-7; 8 bases agree with TRBD1. Trimming at V came to 5 bases and at J to 1 base, leaving 19 bases not matched to a gene. Looked up from germline, CDR1 is SGHTA and CDR2 is FQGNSA. The CDR3 has 19 amino acids. CDR3 loop: CASSPLRGRPLRESYEQYF. The CDR3 DNA reads TGTGCCAGCAGCCCACTCAGGGGGCGCCCGCTCCGAGAGTCCTACGAGCAGTACTTC.

The chain carries TRBV20-1 and TRBJ1-1, with D tentatively TRBD1 (5 bases). The CDR3 runs to 13 residues. Germline lookup yields CDR1 DFQATT and CDR2 SNEGSKA (reference sequence). Trimming stripped 3 bases from V and 2 bases from J, with 10 bases between. This CDR3 is CSASQGSNTEAFF. The CDR3 DNA is TGCAGTGCTAGTCAGGGATCTAACACTGAAGCTTTCTTT.

V gene TRBV6-2 or TRBV6-3 combines with J gene TRBJ1-1, with TRBD1 matching over 10 bases. The CDR3 extends over 16 amino acids. The germline gives CDR1 MNHEY, CDR2 SVGEGT. The trim removed 6 bases at V and 3 bases at J, leaving 10 bases unmatched. CDR3 region: CASSRQTGGVHTEAFF. The CDR3 region has the DNA TGTGCCAGCAGCCGCCAGACAGGGGGCGTTCACACTGAAGCTTTCTTT.

The chain recombines TRBV6-5 with TRBJ2-7; 8 bases align to TRBD2. After removal of 4 bases from V and 4 bases from J, the junction contained 9 bases not matched to a gene. Germline values: CDR1 MNHEY, CDR2 SVGAGI. The CDR3 sequence is 15 residues long. In DNA form, the CDR3 reads TGTGCCAGCAGTTCCGCCGGGGGGGGAATATACGAGCAGTACTTC. Protein product: CASSSAGGGIYEQYF.

The genes are TRBV6-6 and TRBJ2-2, with 10 bases matching TRBD1. Germline lookup yields CDR1 MNHNY and CDR2 SVGAGI (reference sequence). V lost 4 bases, J lost 4 bases, and 6 bases stayed unmatched. The CDR3 extends over 16 amino acids. CDR3 amino acids: CASSSATGGTTGELFF. The CDR3 DNA is TGTGCCAGCAGTTCGGCGACAGGGGGCACCACCGGGGAGCTGTTTTTT.

The V gene is TRBV19, the J gene TRBJ1-1; D perhaps matches TRBD1 (5 bases). Germline CDR1 LNHDA, CDR2 SQIVND (reference sequence). The CDR3 has 13 amino acids. Trimming cost V 6 bases and J 5 bases, with 13 bases left between them. The CDR3 region is CASSSGLRTEAFF. DNA for the CDR3: TGTGCCAGTAGCTCAGGGCTTAGGACTGAAGCTTTCTTT.

V and J are TRBV10-1 and TRBJ1-2; 7 positions agree with TRBD1. The CDR3 covers 13 residues. After removal of 3 bases from V and 8 bases from J, the junction contained 6 bases not matched to a gene. From germline, CDR1 is WNHNN and CDR2 SYGVQD (reference sequence). CDR3 residues: CASSEKGAKGYTF. In DNA form, the CDR3 reads TGCGCCAGCAGTGAAAAGGGGGCCAAAGGCTACACCTTC.

The genes are TRBV5-1 and TRBJ2-5; TRBD1 aligns across 9 bases. The germline CDR1 and CDR2 sequences are SGHRS and YFSETQ. The J segment lost 5 bases and the V segment lost 3 bases, leaving 8 bases of the junction unmatched. There are 15 residues in the CDR3. Here the CDR3 DNA reads TGCGCCAGCAGCTCGGGGACAGGGCTGGCGGAGACCCAGTACTTC. This codes for CASSSGTGLAETQYF. Drawing the rest from reference TRBV5-1 and TRBJ2-5, the complete variable domain is KAGVTQTPRYLIKTRGQQVTLSCSPISGHRSVSWYQQTPGQGLQFLFEYFSETQRNKGNFPGRFSGRQFSNSRSEMNVSTLELGDSALYLCASSSGTGLAETQYFGPGTRLLVL.

The V call is TRBV5-1, the J call TRBJ2-5, with TRBD2 identical over 11 bases. Germline loops: CDR1 SGHRS, CDR2 YFSETQ. This CDR3 region has 16 residues. J gave up 4 bases and V 4 bases, and 9 bases lay outside the gene matches. DNA of the CDR3: TGCGCCAGCAGCCACTCCGCCGGGACTAGCGGAGAGACCCAGTACTTC. As protein: CASSHSAGTSGETQYF. The variable domain in full, completed from reference TRBV5-1 and TRBJ2-5, reads KAGVTQTPRYLIKTRGQQVTLSCSPISGHRSVSWYQQTPGQGLQFLFEYFSETQRNKGNFPGRFSGRQFSNSRSEMNVSTLELGDSALYLCASSHSAGTSGETQYFGPGTRLLVL.

The chain couples TRBV6-6 to TRBJ1-2; 8 bases map to TRBD1. J was trimmed by 2 bases and V by 9 bases; bases with no gene match: 2. Germline values: CDR1 MNHNY, CDR2 SVGAGI (reference sequence). The CDR3 totals 12 residues. The DNA of the CDR3 is TGTGCCAGTTGGACAGGGAACTATGGCTACACCTTC. This translates into CASWTGNYGYTF.

The chain employs TRBV30 and TRBJ2-1; 11 bases are shared with TRBD2. J lost 7 bases, V lost 2 bases, and 4 bases had no gene match. Germline loops: CDR1 GTSNPN, CDR2 SVGIG (reference sequence). The length of the CDR3 is 14 residues. The CDR3 is CAWSPSGGRNEQFF. The CDR3 DNA is TGTGCCTGGAGTCCTAGCGGGGGGAGGAATGAGCAGTTCTTC.

The CDR3 loop is CASSLTGPPGLLHF. The DNA of the CDR3 is TGCGCCAGCAGCTTGACGGGCCCTCCAGGGCTCCTCCACTTT. The V and J genes are TRBV5-1 and TRBJ1-6; the D gene is possibly TRBD1 (5 bases). Trimming pared 1 base from V and 15 bases from J, leaving 17 bases between. Germline V lookup: CDR1 SGHRS, CDR2 YFSETQ. There are 14 residues in the CDR3.

V usage is TRBV7-7 and J usage is TRBJ2-3; perhaps TRBD1 as D (7 bases). The germline gives CDR1 SSHAT, CDR2 FNYEAQ (reference sequence). The length of the CDR3 is 14 residues. Trimming removed 6 bases at V and 3 bases at J, with 13 bases between. The CDR3 DNA reads as TGTGCCAGCAGTCCCAGGGGGGCTACAGATACGCAGTATTTT. Residues: CASSPRGATDTQYF.

The chain carries TRBV3-1 (or the pseudogene TRBV3-2) and TRBJ2-7; 11 bases align to TRBD1. Germline CDR1 LGHDT, CDR2 YNNKEL (reference sequence). With V trimmed by 0 bases and J by 4 bases, 2 bases remained unmatched. The length of the CDR3 is 15 residues. The CDR3 loop is CASSQEGTGGYEQYF. CDR3 in DNA: TGTGCCAGCAGCCAAGAGGGGACAGGGGGATACGAGCAGTACTTC.

This chain connects TRBV27 to TRBJ2-7; 11 positions agree with TRBD1. The germline CDR1 and CDR2 sequences are MNHEY and SMNVEV (reference sequence). This CDR3 is 16 amino acids long. With 5 bases clipped from V and 3 bases from J, the junction kept 9 bases outside the gene matches. DNA for the CDR3: TGTGCCAGCAGTCCCCTCTCCGGGACAGGGGGCTACGAGCAGTACTTC. Protein product: CASSPLSGTGGYEQYF.

The chain employs TRBV6-5 and TRBJ1-4; 9 bases match TRBD1. The CDR3 is 16 amino acids. Losses at the gene ends were 1 base for V and 4 bases for J; bases not matched to a gene: 4. Per the germline V gene, CDR1 is MNHEY and CDR2 is SVGAGI. DNA of the CDR3: TGTGCCAGCAGTTACTTCGTGGGACAGGGTAATGAAAAACTGTTTTTT. This codes for CASSYFVGQGNEKLFF.

V and J are TRBV6-5 and TRBJ1-2, with D possibly TRBD1 on 6 matching bases. The CDR3 has 15 amino acids. Germline V CDR1 and CDR2: MNHEY, SVGAGI. Trimming took 5 bases from V and 6 from J, leaving 19 bases between them. The CDR3 loop reads CASSRQVERRHGYTF. CDR3 nucleotides: TGTGCCAGCAGTCGACAGGTGGAGAGGAGACATGGCTACACCTTC.

V and J are TRBV19 and TRBJ2-1; the D gene is possibly TRBD1 (6 bases). Germline V lookup: CDR1 LNHDA, CDR2 SQIVND (reference sequence). V lost 4 bases to trimming and J lost 2 bases, with 9 bases between them. CDR3 length: 14 residues. CDR3 residues: CASSRTGPYNEQFF. The CDR3 DNA is TGTGCCAGTAGTAGAACAGGGCCCTACAATGAGCAGTTCTTC.

The chain has TRBV6-6 and TRBJ2-7; TRBD1 agrees at 8 bases. Germline V gene data show CDR1 as MNHNY and CDR2 as SVGAGI (reference sequence). V was clipped by 0 bases and J by 5 bases; unmatched bases: 9. CDR3 length: 16 amino acids. The CDR3 DNA reads as TGTGCCAGCAGTTACTCCCCCTCAGGGGGCAAGGACGAGCAGTACTTC. Its translation: CASSYSPSGGKDEQYF.

To note about this clone: One junction end disagrees with the germline gene, perhaps due to a read error. The chain employs TRBV2 and TRBJ2-1; the match to TRBD2 covers 16 bases. The V gene's germline CDR1 is SNHLY and CDR2 FYNNEI. This CDR3 is built from 14 residues. This chain's CDR3 is CASSAGLAGGPGVF. CDR3 sequence (DNA): TGTGCCAGCAGTGCGGGACTAGCGGGGGGGCCGGGCGTCTTC.

In this sample, this clone turned up a few times. The chain is built from TRBV3-1 (or the pseudogene TRBV3-2) and TRBJ1-2, with D perhaps TRBD1 (5 bases). The CDR3 is made up of 14 amino acids. Germline CDR1 and CDR2: LGHDT and YNNKEL (reference sequence). Between the trimmed V and J ends, which lost 1 base and 7 bases, there was a span of 13 bases. As DNA, the CDR3 is TGTGCCAGCAGCCAAGTGAGTGGGACTCGTGGCTACACCTTC. Residues: CASSQVSGTRGYTF.

This clone was seen a single time. V is TRBV11-2 and J is TRBJ1-1; no reliable D call. The V gene's germline CDR1 is SGHAT and CDR2 FQNNGV. The CDR3 is 13 amino acids. Trimming took off 2 bases at V and 7 bases at J, with 11 bases between the two ends. The CDR3: CASSLSTALEAFF. The CDR3 DNA sequence: TGTGCCAGCAGCTTAAGCACAGCCCTTGAAGCTTTCTTT. The variable domain in full, completed from reference TRBV11-2 and TRBJ1-1, reads EAGVAQSPRYKIIEKRQSVAFWCNPISGHATLYWYQQILGQGPKLLIQFQNNGVVDDSQLPKDRFSAERLKGVDSTLKIQPAKLEDSAVYLCASSLSTALEAFFGQGTRLTVV.

The chain uses TRBV5-6 and TRBJ2-5, with a tentative D call TRBD1 (6 bases). The CDR3 consists of 13 residues. V lost 5 bases and J lost 5, with 13 bases in between. Germline V CDR1 and CDR2: SGHDT, YYEEEE. The CDR3: CASRRTRGETQYF. CDR3 in DNA: TGTGCCAGCAGACGTACAAGGGGGGAGACCCAGTACTTC.

This clone has more than one count but fewer than ten. The chain is built from TRBV19 and TRBJ1-6, with TRBD1 matching 7 bases. CDR1 LNHDA and CDR2 SQIVND come from the germline V gene (reference sequence). The CDR3 totals 15 residues. Unmatched junction bases numbered 5, after V lost 3 bases and J lost 6 bases. This CDR3 reads CASSISGGTNSPLHF. CDR3 DNA: TGTGCCAGTAGTATCTCAGGGGGGACTAATTCACCCCTCCACTTT. Complete variable domain (other parts from reference TRBV19 and TRBJ1-6): DGGITQSPKYLFRKEGQNVTLSCEQNLNHDAMYWYRQDPGQGLRLIYYSQIVNDFQKGDIAEGYSVSREKKESFPLTVTSAQKNPTAFYLCASSISGGTNSPLHFGNGTRLTVT.

The rearrangement joins TRBV9 to TRBJ2-1; TRBD2 aligns across 13 bases. Germline V gene data show CDR1 as SGDLS and CDR2 as YYNGEE. The junction had 9 bases not matched to a gene; V was cut back by 6 bases and J by 0 bases. The CDR3 has 18 amino acids. CDR3 in amino acids: CASNPGLAGPSSYNEQFF. Here the CDR3 DNA reads TGTGCCAGCAATCCGGGACTAGCGGGACCCAGCTCCTACAATGAGCAGTTCTTC.

The chain joins TRBV7-3 to TRBJ1-1; possible D gene TRBD1, 6 bases. Germline V gene lookup returns CDR1 SGHTA and CDR2 FQGTGA. Trimming shortened V by 6 bases and J by 1 base, and 9 bases separated the two germline ends. This CDR3 is 13 amino acids long. Here the CDR3 reads CASSLDRNTEAFF. Here the CDR3 DNA reads TGTGCCAGCAGTTTGGACAGGAACACTGAAGCTTTCTTT.

The rearrangement uses TRBV5-1 and TRBJ1-1; D unclear. The CDR3 consists of 14 residues. Germline V gives CDR1 SGHRS, CDR2 YFSETQ. V was trimmed by 4 bases and J by 7 bases, leaving 17 bases between them. CDR3 bases: TGCGCCAGCAGCCCCCGCACTGCCGGGGATGAAGCTTTCTTT. It codes for CASSPRTAGDEAFF.

CDR3 DNA sequence: TGTGCCAGCAGCCAAAACCGAGGGGGTGCAGATACGCAGTATTTT. Translated: CASSQNRGGADTQYF. This chain joins TRBV14 and TRBJ2-3; perhaps TRBD1 as D (6 bases). Between the trimmed V and J ends, which lost 2 bases and 4 bases, there was a span of 13 bases. The CDR3 spans 15 residues. Germline CDR1 is SGHDN and CDR2 is FVKESK.